This TCR beta chain was recovered during a study of T cells in Graves' hyperthyroidism and ophthalmopathy. This CDR3 contains 15 residues. Trimming removed 4 bases from V and 1 base from J, with 12 bases in between. Germline values: CDR1 SGHTA, CDR2 FQGNSA. Amplified regions were TCR beta CDR3 sequences from RNA transcripts. With the HTBI primer set, the TCR CDR3 went through a first round of RT-PCR. TCRdb fed the multiplex PCR reads into MiXCR, producing one record per CDR3 protein. Of tens of thousands of distinct CDR3 sequences listed, just under 50% were seen once; the top ten hold 5.5% to 8%. V and J are TRBV7-2 and TRBJ2-3; either TRBD1 or TRBD2 may supply D (5 bases each). This TCR came from a woman aged 45-65 years with Graves' hyperthyroidism that later progressed to Graves' ophthalmopathy. The sample consisted of blood. DNA of the CDR3: TGTGCCAGCAGCTGGCGTGGGGGTGGCACAGATACGCAGTATTTT. It codes for CASSWRGGGTDTQYF.